The clone carrying this TCR beta chain has a count of ten or more. Its antigen is not known. TCRdb redid the calling of the PCR reads with MiXCR, one entry per CDR3 protein. This table holds 100,000 or so distinct CDR3 sequences, approximately 22% found once. A CD8+CD4-CCR7+CD45RA+ gate was used to sort naive CD8 T cells. The ends were cut back, 8 bases at V and 4 bases at J, with 14 bases in the middle. The CDR3 has 13 amino acids. Germline V lookup: CDR1 SNHLY, CDR2 FYNNEI. The sample comes from a study of molecular identifiers for immune sequencing clone quantification. Study observations and caveats: Same-barcode identical TCR molecules could make highly expanded clones look smaller than they are.

The sample was naive CD8+ T cells from blood, with Jurkat cell RNA spiked in. The subset: FACS-sorted CD8+CD4-CCR7+CD45RA+ naive T cells. The chain combines TRBV2 with TRBJ1-2; D is perhaps TRBD1 (5 bases). This sequence was found in a human donor in good health. Some libraries in this study had Jurkat cell RNA spiked in. The CDR3 DNA is TGTGCCAGCCGGGACCGGGGCTTCTATGGCTACACCTTC. It encodes CASRDRGFYGYTF. Filled out from reference TRBV2 and TRBJ1-2, the complete variable domain reads EPEVTQTPSHQVTQMGQEVILRCVPISNHLYFYWYRQILGQKVEFLVSFYNNEISEKSEIFDDQFSVERPDGSNFTLKIRSTKLEDSAMYFCASRDRGFYGYTFGSGTRLTVV.